This passage covers 10 T cell receptor beta chains from one sample sequenced in a study of human thymus T cells. This table comes from immunoSEQ multiplex PCR, and its TCRdb copy is limited to in-frame clones, with some not included. The table shows some 40,000 clones, with around 94% occurring only once. Sequenced material: blood. These receptors were collected from a boy under two years old with a congenital heart defect but otherwise immunologically healthy.

The chain combines TRBV12-5 with TRBJ2-1; 12 nucleotides agree with TRBD1. V was pared by 2 bases and J by 5 bases, with 1 base of the junction left unmatched. Germline V gene data show CDR1 as LGHNT and CDR2 as FRNRAP. This CDR3 is 15 amino acids long. CDR3 coding DNA: TGTGCTAGTGGTTTGAGGGACAGGGGGCACAATGAGCAGTTCTTC. Translated, it gives CASGLRDRGHNEQFF. Based on the CDR3 plus reference TRBV12-5 and TRBJ2-1, the full variable domain is DARVTQTPRHKVTEMGQEVTMRCQPILGHNTVFWYRQTMMQGLELLAYFRNRAPLDDSGMPKDRFSAEMPDATLATLKIQPSEPRDSAVYFCASGLRDRGHNEQFFGPGTRLTVL.

V usage is TRBV28 and J usage is TRBJ2-1; D may correspond to TRBD1 or TRBD2 (6 bases each). In germline, CDR1 is MDHEN, CDR2 SYDVKM. Trimming pared 3 bases from V and 7 bases from J, leaving 16 bases between. This CDR3 is built from 15 residues. In DNA, the CDR3 is TGTGCCAGCAGTTTGACGGGGGCATGGGGAAATGAGCAGTTCTTC. Encoded protein: CASSLTGAWGNEQFF.

The DNA for the CDR3 is TGTGCCAGCAGCTTGGACAGGGATTCACCCCTCCACTTT. Its protein is CASSLDRDSPLHF. The chain combines TRBV5-4 with TRBJ1-6, with D perhaps TRBD1 (6 bases). The CDR3 sequence is 13 residues long. The germline V gene encodes CDR1 SGHNT and CDR2 YYREEE (reference sequence). With 0 bases removed from V and 8 bases from J, the gap between germline ends came to 6 bases.

This rearrangement joins TRBV27 to TRBJ2-1, with TRBD1 as a possible D gene (5 bases). The CDR3 covers 14 residues. Trimming took 3 bases from V and 5 from J, leaving 11 bases between them. Germline lookup yields CDR1 MNHEY and CDR2 SMNVEV (reference sequence). CDR3 DNA sequence: TGTGCCAGCAGTTTGGCAGGGAAGGACAATGAGCAGTTCTTC. Translation: CASSLAGKDNEQFF.

The rearrangement joins TRBV7-2 to TRBJ1-2, with 9 bases lining up with TRBD1. The germline V gene has CDR1 SGHTA and CDR2 FQGNSA. Unmatched junction bases numbered 3, after V lost 5 bases and J lost 5 bases. The CDR3 extends over 13 amino acids. CDR3 DNA sequence: TGTGCCAGCAGCGCCGGACAGGGGTATGGCTACACCTTC. Protein product: CASSAGQGYGYTF.

This clone was seen just once. This rearrangement joins TRBV29-1 to TRBJ1-2, with no clear D. Germline V gives CDR1 SQVTM, CDR2 ANQGSEA. This CDR3 has 13 residues. V was cut by 7 bases and J by 4 bases, with 16 bases left in between. Here the CDR3 reads CSAKLSSPYGYTF. The CDR3 DNA follows: TGCAGCGCAAAGCTTTCGAGCCCCTATGGCTACACCTTC.

The V gene is TRBV9, the J gene TRBJ2-6; possibly TRBD1 or TRBD2 for D (6 bases each). Germline values: CDR1 SGDLS, CDR2 YYNGEE. Trimming left V 0 bases short and J 0 bases short, with 19 bases between. The CDR3 is 20 residues long. Here the CDR3 reads CASSVEGGPISLSGANVLTF. CDR3 nucleotides: TGTGCCAGCAGCGTAGAAGGGGGGCCCATCTCTCTCTCTGGGGCCAACGTCCTGACTTTC. Combining the CDR3 with reference TRBV9 and TRBJ2-6 gives the whole variable domain DSGVTQTPKHLITATGQRVTLRCSPRSGDLSVYWYQQSLDQGLQFLIQYYNGEERAKGNILERFSAQQFPDLHSELNLSSLELGDSALYFCASSVEGGPISLSGANVLTFGAGSRLTVL.

The chain joins TRBV10-3 to TRBJ2-2, with D possibly TRBD2 on 5 matching bases. Trimming took 7 bases from V and 3 from J, leaving 12 bases between them. This CDR3 region has 14 residues. Germline-derived CDR1 and CDR2 are ENHRY and SYGVKD. The CDR3 region has the DNA TGTGCCATCAAGAGGGCACTCGACACCGGGGAGCTGTTTTTT. Protein product: CAIKRALDTGELFF.

The chain recombines TRBV30 with TRBJ1-3; D perhaps matches TRBD1 (5 bases). There are 13 residues in the CDR3. V shed 3 bases and J shed 3 bases, with 9 bases lying between them. Germline V gene sequence: CDR1 GTSNPN, CDR2 SVGIG (reference sequence). The CDR3 nucleotides read TGTGCCTGGAGAGTGGGGGGTGGAAACACCATATATTTT. Residues: CAWRVGGGNTIYF.

V gene TRBV5-1 combines with J gene TRBJ2-3, with TRBD1 matching over 10 bases. With V trimmed by 4 bases and J by 3 bases, 5 bases remained unmatched. The CDR3 spans 15 residues. Per the germline V gene, CDR1 is SGHRS and CDR2 is YFSETQ. This CDR3 reads CASSTGQGRTDTQYF. CDR3 coding DNA: TGCGCCAGCAGCACGGGACAGGGGAGGACAGATACGCAGTATTTT.